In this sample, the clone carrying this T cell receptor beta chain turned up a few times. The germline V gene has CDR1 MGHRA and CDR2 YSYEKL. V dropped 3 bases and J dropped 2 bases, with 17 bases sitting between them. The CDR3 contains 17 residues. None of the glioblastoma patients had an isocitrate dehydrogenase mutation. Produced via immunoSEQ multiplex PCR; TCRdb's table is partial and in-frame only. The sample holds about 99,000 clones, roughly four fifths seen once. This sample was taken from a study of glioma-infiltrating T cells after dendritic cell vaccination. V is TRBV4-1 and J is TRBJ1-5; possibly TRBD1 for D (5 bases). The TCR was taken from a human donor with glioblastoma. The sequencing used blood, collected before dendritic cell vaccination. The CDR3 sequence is CASSHPPGRARNQPQHF. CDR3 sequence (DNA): TGCGCCAGCAGCCATCCTCCCGGCAGGGCGCGCAATCAGCCCCAGCATTTT.